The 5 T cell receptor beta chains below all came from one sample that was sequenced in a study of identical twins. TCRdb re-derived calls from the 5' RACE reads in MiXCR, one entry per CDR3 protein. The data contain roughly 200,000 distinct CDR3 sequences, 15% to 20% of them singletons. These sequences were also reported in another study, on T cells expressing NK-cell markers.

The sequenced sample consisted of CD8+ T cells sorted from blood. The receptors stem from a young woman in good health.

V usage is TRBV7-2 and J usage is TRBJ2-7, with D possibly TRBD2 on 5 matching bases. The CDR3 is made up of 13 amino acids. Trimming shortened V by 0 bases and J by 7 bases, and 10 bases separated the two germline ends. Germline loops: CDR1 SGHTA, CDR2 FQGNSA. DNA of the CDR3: TGTGCCAGCAGCTTAGCGGGGTCGGGAGAGCAGTACTTC. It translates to CASSLAGSGEQYF.

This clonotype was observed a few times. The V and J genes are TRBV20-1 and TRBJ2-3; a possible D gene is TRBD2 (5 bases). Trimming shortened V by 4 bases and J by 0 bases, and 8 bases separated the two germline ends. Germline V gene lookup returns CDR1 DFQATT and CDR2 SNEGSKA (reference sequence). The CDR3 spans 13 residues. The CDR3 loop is CSANGLSTDTQYF. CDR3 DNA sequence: TGCAGTGCTAACGGACTGAGCACAGATACGCAGTATTTT.

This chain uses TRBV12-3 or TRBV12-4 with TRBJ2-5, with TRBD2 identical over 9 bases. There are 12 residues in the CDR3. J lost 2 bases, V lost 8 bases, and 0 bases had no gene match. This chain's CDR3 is CASAGGQETQYF. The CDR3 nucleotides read TGTGCCAGCGCGGGGGGGCAAGAGACCCAGTACTTC.

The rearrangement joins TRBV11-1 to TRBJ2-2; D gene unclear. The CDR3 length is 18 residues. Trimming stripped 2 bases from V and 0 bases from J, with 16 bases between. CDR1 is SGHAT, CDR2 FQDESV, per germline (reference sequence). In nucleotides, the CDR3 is TGTGCCAGCAGCTTATTTCCCCAAAGGAGTCCGAACACCGGGGAGCTGTTTTTT. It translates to CASSLFPQRSPNTGELFF.

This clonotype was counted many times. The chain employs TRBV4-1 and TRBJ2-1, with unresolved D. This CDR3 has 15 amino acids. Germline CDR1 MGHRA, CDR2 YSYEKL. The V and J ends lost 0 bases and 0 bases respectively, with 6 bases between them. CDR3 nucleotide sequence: TGCGCCAGCAGCCAAGATCGGAGCTCCTACAATGAGCAGTTCTTC. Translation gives CASSQDRSSYNEQFF.